The rows below give T cell receptor beta chains drawn from one sample of a study of blood T cells in healthy people across ages. TCRdb reprocessed the 5' RACE reads with MiXCR, giving one entry per CDR3 protein. Here the sample spans 800,000 to 1,000,000 distinct CDR3 sequences, under 50% being singletons. Sequencing was performed on blood. The receptor source for this set is a man aged 25-40 years in good health. The CDR3 runs from the conserved cysteine through the conserved F or W. D genes are given only for firm matches. The size field is filled for only some rows; it gives once, few, many or a size class.

J gene: TRBJ2-7
D gene: TRBD1
clone size: few
V gene: TRBV20-1
CDR3 protein: CSALSRDSRSHEQYF
CDR3 DNA: TGCAGTGCACTATCCCGGGACAGTCGTTCCCACGAGCAGTACTTC

J gene: TRBJ2-1
D gene: NA
clone size: NA
V gene: TRBV2
CDR3 protein: CASSVRQAPYNEQFF
CDR3 DNA: TGTGCCAGCAGTGTAAGACAGGCACCCTACAATGAGCAGTTCTTC

J gene: TRBJ2-2
D gene: NA
clone size: few
V gene: TRBV27
CDR3 protein: CASSFGTGPLLNTGELFF
CDR3 DNA: TGTGCCAGCAGTTTCGGGACGGGACCACTTCTGAACACCGGGGAGCTGTTTTTT

J gene: TRBJ2-5
D gene: NA
clone size: NA
V gene: TRBV7-2
CDR3 protein: CASSLGPGLGETQYF
CDR3 DNA: TGTGCCAGCAGCTTAGGCCCGGGATTAGGGGAGACCCAGTACTTC

J gene: TRBJ1-5
D gene: NA
clone size: NA
V gene: TRBV5-5
CDR3 protein: CASSSDLVAAGQPQHF
CDR3 DNA: TGTGCCAGCAGCTCGGACCTCGTGGCCGCAGGGCAGCCCCAGCATTTT

J gene: TRBJ2-5
D gene: TRBD2
clone size: NA
V gene: TRBV3-1
CDR3 protein: CASSQGGTRKETQYF
CDR3 DNA: TGTGCCAGCAGCCAAGGGGGGACTAGAAAAGAGACCCAGTACTTC

J gene: TRBJ2-1
D gene: TRBD2
clone size: NA
V gene: TRBV7-2
CDR3 protein: CASSLVGSGGVEQFF
CDR3 DNA: TGTGCCAGCAGCTTAGTGGGTAGCGGGGGCGTTGAGCAGTTCTTC

J gene: TRBJ2-2
D gene: NA
clone size: NA
V gene: TRBV4-1
CDR3 protein: CASSQEGRGRAGELFF
CDR3 DNA: TGCGCCAGCAGCCAAGAAGGAAGGGGGAGAGCCGGGGAGCTGTTTTTT

J gene: TRBJ2-3
D gene: TRBD2
clone size: NA
V gene: TRBV12-3/TRBV12-4
CDR3 protein: CASSPGLAGVSGDTQYF
CDR3 DNA: TGTGCCAGCAGTCCAGGACTAGCGGGGGTGTCCGGGGATACGCAGTATTTT

J gene: TRBJ2-3
D gene: NA
clone size: NA
V gene: TRBV12-3/TRBV12-4
CDR3 protein: CASSFFLNTDTQYF
CDR3 DNA: TGTGCCAGCAGTTTTTTCCTAAACACAGATACGCAGTATTTT

J gene: TRBJ1-1
D gene: NA
clone size: many
V gene: TRBV7-8
CDR3 protein: CASSLARNTEAFF
CDR3 DNA: TGTGCCAGCAGCTTAGCGCGGAACACTGAAGCTTTCTTT

J gene: TRBJ1-2
D gene: NA
clone size: few
V gene: TRBV24-1
CDR3 protein: CATSDVDSYYGYTF
CDR3 DNA: TGTGCCACCAGTGATGTGGACAGCTACTATGGCTACACCTTC

J gene: TRBJ2-5
D gene: NA
clone size: NA
V gene: TRBV20-1
CDR3 protein: CSAAPTLTSRSQETQYF
CDR3 DNA: TGCAGTGCTGCACCCACCCTAACTAGTAGGTCCCAAGAGACCCAGTACTTC

J gene: TRBJ1-6
D gene: NA
clone size: NA
V gene: TRBV5-1
CDR3 protein: CASSLDGCVNSPLHF
CDR3 DNA: TGCGCCAGCAGCCTGGACGGCTGCGTTAATTCACCCCTCCACTTT

J gene: TRBJ2-5
D gene: NA
clone size: NA
V gene: TRBV20-1
CDR3 protein: CSAPDSYQETQYF
CDR3 DNA: TGCAGTGCCCCGGACAGCTACCAAGAGACCCAGTACTTC

J gene: TRBJ1-1
D gene: NA
clone size: NA
V gene: TRBV28
CDR3 protein: CASSSGQSELDTEAFF
CDR3 DNA: TGTGCCAGCAGTTCTGGACAGAGTGAGTTGGACACTGAAGCTTTCTTT

J gene: TRBJ2-3
D gene: NA
clone size: NA
V gene: TRBV10-3
CDR3 protein: CAISRTTDAQYF
CDR3 DNA: TGTGCCATCAGCCGGACTACAGATGCGCAGTATTTT

J gene: TRBJ2-3
D gene: TRBD1
clone size: NA
V gene: TRBV2
CDR3 protein: CATSPGQGSGDTQYF
CDR3 DNA: TGTGCCACTTCACCGGGACAGGGTTCCGGCGATACGCAGTATTTT